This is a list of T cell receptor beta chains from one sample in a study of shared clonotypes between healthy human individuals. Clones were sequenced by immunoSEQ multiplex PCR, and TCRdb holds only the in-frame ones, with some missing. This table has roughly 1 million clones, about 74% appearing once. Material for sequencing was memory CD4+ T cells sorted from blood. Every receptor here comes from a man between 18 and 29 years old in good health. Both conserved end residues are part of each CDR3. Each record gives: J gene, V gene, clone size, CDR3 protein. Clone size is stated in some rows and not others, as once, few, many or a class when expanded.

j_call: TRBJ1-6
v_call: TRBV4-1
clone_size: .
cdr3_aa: CASSQPAPVPNSPLHF

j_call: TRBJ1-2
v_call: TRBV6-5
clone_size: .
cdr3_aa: CASSYSGTSFTF

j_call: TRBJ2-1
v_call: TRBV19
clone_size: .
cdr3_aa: CASSIPGRGDEQFF

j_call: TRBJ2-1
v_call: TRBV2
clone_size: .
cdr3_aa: CASSGQGGNEQFF

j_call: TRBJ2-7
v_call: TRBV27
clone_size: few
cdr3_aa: CASSPGHGQGSREQYF

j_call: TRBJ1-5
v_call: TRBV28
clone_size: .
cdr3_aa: CASSFVARVRNQPQHF

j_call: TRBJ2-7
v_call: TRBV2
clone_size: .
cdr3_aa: CASTLGWGTYEQYF

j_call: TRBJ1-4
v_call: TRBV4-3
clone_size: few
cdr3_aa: CASSQYVVVGGKNEKLFF

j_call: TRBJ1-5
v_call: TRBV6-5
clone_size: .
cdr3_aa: CASSRQDLEQPQHF

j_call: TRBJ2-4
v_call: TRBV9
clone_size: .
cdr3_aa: CASSVGETGAGAKNIQYF

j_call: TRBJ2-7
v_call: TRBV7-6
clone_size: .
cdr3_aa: CASSLDVGSRTRWNEQYF

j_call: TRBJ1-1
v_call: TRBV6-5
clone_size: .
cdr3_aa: CASSYSINDNVAFF

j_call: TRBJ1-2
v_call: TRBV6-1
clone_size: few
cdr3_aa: CASSESDRVQTGYTF

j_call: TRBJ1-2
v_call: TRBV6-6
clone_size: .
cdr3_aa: CASSPPPREANYGYTF

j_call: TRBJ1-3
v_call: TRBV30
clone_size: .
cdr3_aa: CAFSLGPGNTIYF

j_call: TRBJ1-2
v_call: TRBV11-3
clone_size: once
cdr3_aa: CASSSDRGANYGYTF

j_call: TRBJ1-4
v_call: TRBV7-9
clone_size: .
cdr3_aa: CASSFTPNFATNEKLFF

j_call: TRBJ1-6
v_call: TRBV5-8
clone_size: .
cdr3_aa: CASSLEIHLHF

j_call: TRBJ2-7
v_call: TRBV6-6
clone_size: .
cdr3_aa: CASSYSGSATHEQYF

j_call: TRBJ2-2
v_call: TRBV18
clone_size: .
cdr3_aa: CASSPGVAVNTGELFF

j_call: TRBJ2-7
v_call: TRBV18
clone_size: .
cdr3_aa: CASSPIAGQIYEQYF

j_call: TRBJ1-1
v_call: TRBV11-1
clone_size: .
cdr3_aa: CASSLEDRGPNTEAFF

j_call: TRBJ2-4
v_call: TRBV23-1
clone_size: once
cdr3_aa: CASITRIAKNIQYF

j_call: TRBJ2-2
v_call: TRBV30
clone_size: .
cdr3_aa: CAWSLGKGLGGELFF

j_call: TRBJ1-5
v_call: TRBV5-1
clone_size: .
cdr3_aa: CASSPSGNQPQHF

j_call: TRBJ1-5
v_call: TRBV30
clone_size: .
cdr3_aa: CAWSVGQSNQPQHF

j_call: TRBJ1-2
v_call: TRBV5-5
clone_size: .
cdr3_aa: CASSLPEGEGYGYTF

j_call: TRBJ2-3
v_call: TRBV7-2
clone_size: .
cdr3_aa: CASSLRWTGYGQYF

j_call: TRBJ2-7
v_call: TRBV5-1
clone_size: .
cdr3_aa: CASSPRGASGEQYF

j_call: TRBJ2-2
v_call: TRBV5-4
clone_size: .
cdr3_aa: CASSSTSRPLAGGIGELFF

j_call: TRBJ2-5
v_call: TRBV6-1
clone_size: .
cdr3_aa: CASSGRQGPVETQYF

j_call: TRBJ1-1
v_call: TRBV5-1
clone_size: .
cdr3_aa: CASSTLGGLTEAFF

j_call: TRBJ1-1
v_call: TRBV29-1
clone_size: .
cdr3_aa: CSVVSKGRVTEAFF

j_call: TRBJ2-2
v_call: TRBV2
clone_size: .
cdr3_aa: CASSENGGDTGELFF

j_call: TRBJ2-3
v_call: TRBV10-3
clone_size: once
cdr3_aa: CAISRLAGDGTQYF

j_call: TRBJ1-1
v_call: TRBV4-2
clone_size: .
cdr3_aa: CASSHGTENTEAFF

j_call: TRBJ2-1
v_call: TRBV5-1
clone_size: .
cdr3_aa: CASSLEVAGGYNEQFF

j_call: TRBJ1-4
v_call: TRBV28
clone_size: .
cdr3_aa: CASSLGANEKLFF

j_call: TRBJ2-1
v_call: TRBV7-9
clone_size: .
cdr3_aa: CASKLGSGSSYNEQFF

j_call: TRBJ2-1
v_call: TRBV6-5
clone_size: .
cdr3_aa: CASSYGRNNEQFF

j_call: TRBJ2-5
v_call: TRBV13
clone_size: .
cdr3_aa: CASSGGGWGRETQYF

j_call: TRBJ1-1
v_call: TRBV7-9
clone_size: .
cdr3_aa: CASSRDTNTEAFF

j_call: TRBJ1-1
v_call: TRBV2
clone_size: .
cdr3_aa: CASTKTGESTEAFF

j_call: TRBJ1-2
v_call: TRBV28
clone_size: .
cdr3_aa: CASSFGQGRGYGYTF

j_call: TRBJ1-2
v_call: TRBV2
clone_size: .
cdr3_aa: CASSEALPGGGYTF

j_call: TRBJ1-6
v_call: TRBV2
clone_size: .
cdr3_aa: CASSGGTPLLPPLHF

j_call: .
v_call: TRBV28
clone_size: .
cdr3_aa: CASSLFGEQYF

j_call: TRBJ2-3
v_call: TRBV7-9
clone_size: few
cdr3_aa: CASSLGAYTQYF

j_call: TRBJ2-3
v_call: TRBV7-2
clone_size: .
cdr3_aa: CASSLQSSGRGADTQYF

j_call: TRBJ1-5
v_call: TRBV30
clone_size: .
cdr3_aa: CAWSLPGLSDQPQHF

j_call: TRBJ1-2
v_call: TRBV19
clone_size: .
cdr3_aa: CASSQGLTYGYTF